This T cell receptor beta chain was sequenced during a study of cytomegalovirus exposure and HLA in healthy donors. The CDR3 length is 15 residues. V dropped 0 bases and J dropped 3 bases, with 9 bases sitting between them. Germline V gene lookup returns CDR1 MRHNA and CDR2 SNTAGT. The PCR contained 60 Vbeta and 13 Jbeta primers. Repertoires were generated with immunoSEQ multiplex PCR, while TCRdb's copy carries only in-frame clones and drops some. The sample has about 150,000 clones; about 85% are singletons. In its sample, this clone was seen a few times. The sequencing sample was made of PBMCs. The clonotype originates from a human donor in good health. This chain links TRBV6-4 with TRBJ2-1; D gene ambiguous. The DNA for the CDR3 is TGTGCCAGCAGTGACTCCGGCGGAAACTACAATGAGCAGTTCTTC. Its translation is CASSDSGGNYNEQFF.